This is a list of T cell receptor beta chains from one sample in a study of CD8 T cells in Susac syndrome. TCRdb re-called the immunoSEQ multiplex PCR reads with MiXCR, one entry per CDR3 protein. This table holds some 120,000 distinct CDR3 sequences, 94% found once. The sample consisted of CD4+ T cells from PBMCs. Receptors originate from a human donor with multiple sclerosis. The CDR3 runs from the conserved cysteine through the conserved F or W. Each record gives: CDR3 protein, CDR3 DNA, clone size, D gene, V gene, J gene. The D gene is left open where the match is weak. Expanded clones get a size class; other rows say once, few or many, or leave the size out.

CASSPDPNTEAFF	TGTGCCAGCAGCCCCGACCCGAACACTGAAGCTTTCTTT	-	-	TRBV7-3	TRBJ1-1
CASRYRQGINSPLHF	TGTGCCAGCAGATACCGACAGGGGATTAATTCACCCCTCCACTTT	once	TRBD1	TRBV12-3/TRBV12-4	TRBJ1-6
CASSSGTSGVEQFF	TGCGCCAGCAGCTCCGGGACTAGCGGGGTTGAGCAGTTCTTC	-	TRBD2	TRBV5-1	TRBJ2-1
CASSYTTGATIYEQYF	TGTGCCAGCAGTTACACCACGGGGGCCACGATCTACGAGCAGTACTTC	-	-	TRBV6-5	TRBJ2-7
CAISDPTDGGTIYF	TGTGCCATCAGTGATCCGACAGACGGAGGCACCATATATTTT	-	-	TRBV10-3	TRBJ1-3
CSAGRRGNEKLFF	TGCAGTGCTGGCAGAAGGGGTAATGAAAAACTGTTTTTT	-	-	TRBV20-1	TRBJ1-4
CATEGTLVPRVF	TGTGCCACCGAGGGAACACTAGTACCGCGGGTCTTC	-	-	TRBV28	TRBJ2-1
CASSPAGQGYNEQFF	TGTGCCAGCAGTCCGGCGGGACAGGGCTACAATGAGCAGTTCTTC	once	TRBD1	TRBV12-3/TRBV12-4	TRBJ2-1
CASSLGQGRADTQYF	TGTGCTAGCAGCCTGGGACAGGGGAGAGCAGATACGCAGTATTTT	once	TRBD1	TRBV7-7	TRBJ2-3
CATSDSGTGGWNEQFF	TGTGCCACCAGTGATTCCGGGACAGGGGGCTGGAATGAGCAGTTCTTC	-	TRBD1	TRBV24-1	TRBJ2-1
CAISDLRRGSSGYTF	TGTGCCATCAGTGATCTGCGTCGAGGGAGTTCCGGCTACACCTTC	-	-	TRBV10-3	TRBJ1-2
CASSQTGYEQYF	TGTGCCAGCAGTCAAACAGGGTACGAGCAGTACTTC	few	-	TRBV6-2/TRBV6-3	TRBJ2-7
CSFKGPGANVLTF	TGCAGCTTCAAAGGGCCTGGGGCCAACGTCCTGACTTTC	-	-	TRBV29-1	TRBJ2-6
CASSALTGYQETQYF	TGTGCTAGCAGCGCCTTGACAGGATACCAAGAGACCCAGTACTTC	few	-	TRBV7-6	TRBJ2-5
CAWSPDNTEAFF	TGTGCCTGGAGCCCAGATAACACTGAAGCTTTCTTT	-	-	TRBV30	TRBJ1-1
CASSPGTTDKGEQFF	TGTGCCAGCAGTCCCGGGACTACCGATAAGGGTGAGCAGTTCTTC	-	TRBD2	TRBV6-2/TRBV6-3	TRBJ2-1